The 21 T cell receptor beta chains in this list originate from one sample, sequenced in a study of T cells in Graves' hyperthyroidism and ophthalmopathy. It was RNA transcripts that yielded the amplified TCR beta CDR3 regions. The HTBI primer set was used in a first-round RT-PCR of the TCR CDR3. Via MiXCR, TCRdb re-called the multiplex PCR reads, giving one row per CDR3 protein. Here the sample spans 400,000 or so distinct CDR3 sequences, 13% to 15% being singletons. The sequencing input was blood. These receptors came from a woman aged 25 to 39 with Graves' ophthalmopathy.

The chain recombines TRBV5-1 with TRBJ1-1; 9 positions match TRBD1. Germline V gene sequence: CDR1 SGHRS, CDR2 YFSETQ. The CDR3 is 12 amino acids. Trimming at V came to 4 bases and at J to 11 bases, leaving 6 bases not matched to a gene. Written as DNA, the CDR3 is TGCGCCAGCAGCCTAGGGACAGGGTATGCTTTCTTT. This gives the protein CASSLGTGYAFF.

In this sample, this clonotype turned up many times. This rearrangement joins TRBV5-1 to TRBJ1-4; D is unclear. This CDR3 has 16 amino acids. CDR1 SGHRS and CDR2 YFSETQ come from the germline V gene. V gave up 1 base and J gave up 0 bases, with 10 bases separating them. In DNA, the CDR3 is TGCGCCAGCAGCTTGATGCGGACTACAACTAATGAAAAACTGTTTTTT. Translated: CASSLMRTTTNEKLFF.

This clonotype came up many times. The chain uses TRBV5-1 and TRBJ1-6, with D unclear. The CDR3 runs 14 residues. CDR1 and CDR2 (germline): SGHRS, YFSETQ. Deletions cut 2 bases from V and 8 bases from J, with 11 bases between. CDR3 residues: CASSFVGRDSPLHF. For the CDR3, the DNA is TGCGCCAGCAGCTTTGTGGGGAGGGATTCACCCCTCCACTTT.

This clonotype has at least ten counts. Compared with germline, one end of the junction differs, possibly owing to a read error. The J gene is TRBJ1-1, the V gene TRBV2, with 7 bases that match TRBD1. There are 14 residues in the CDR3. Per germline, CDR1 SNHLY and CDR2 FYNNEI. The CDR3 coding sequence is TGTGCCAGCAGTGCGGACAGGATGAAAACTGAAGCTTTCTTT. This gives the protein CASSADRMKTEAFF. Full variable domain (outside the CDR3, taken from reference TRBV2 and TRBJ1-1): EPEVTQTPSHQVTQMGQEVILRCVPISNHLYFYWYRQILGQKVEFLVSFYNNEISEKSEIFDDQFSVERPDGSNFTLKIRSTKLEDSAMYFCASSADRMKTEAFFGQGTRLTVV.

This clonotype has ten or more counts. This chain connects TRBV6-1 to TRBJ2-1; D is tentatively TRBD1 or TRBD2 (7 bases each). Trimming shortened V by 4 bases and J by 12 bases, and 16 bases separated the two germline ends. Germline V gene lookup returns CDR1 MNHNS and CDR2 SASEGT. There are 13 residues in the CDR3. Here the CDR3 reads CASSVTGTMAQFF. CDR3 coding DNA: TGTGCCAGCAGTGTGACAGGGACTATGGCGCAGTTCTTC.

The table lists this clonotype with a few counts. A much more abundant neighbour one base away suggests this may be a read error. The chain carries TRBV30 and TRBJ2-7, with D perhaps TRBD1 (6 bases). V was shortened by 5 bases and J by 3 bases, with 17 bases between the two germline ends. Germline values: CDR1 GTSNPN, CDR2 SVGIG (reference sequence). The CDR3 runs to 14 residues. CDR3 region: CAWGRQVPLYEQYF. The CDR3 DNA reads as TGTGCCTGGGGTAGACAGGTACCTCTCTACGAGCAGTACTTC.

This clonotype was recorded once. V gene TRBV27 combines with J gene TRBJ2-6; 8 nucleotides line up with TRBD2. This CDR3 region has 17 residues. V lost 0 bases and J lost 0; bases outside the gene matches: 1. Germline-derived CDR1 and CDR2 are MNHEY and SMNVEV (reference sequence). CDR3 amino acids: CASSLSSGVSGANVLTF. The CDR3 DNA follows: TGTGCCAGCAGTTTATCTAGCGGGGTCTCTGGGGCCAACGTCCTGACTTTC.

This clonotype occurred many times. The CDR3 DNA is TGCGCCAGCAGCACAGGACAGACGTTGCAGTACTTC. Protein sequence: CASSTGQTLQYF. The chain has TRBV5-1 and TRBJ2-7, with a tentative D call TRBD1 (6 bases). Trimming took off 4 bases at V and 9 bases at J, with 14 bases between the two ends. CDR1 and CDR2 (germline): SGHRS, YFSETQ. This CDR3 is built from 12 residues.

This clonotype was counted at least ten times. The rearrangement joins TRBV28 to TRBJ2-5, with D possibly TRBD2 on 5 matching bases. In germline, CDR1 is MDHEN, CDR2 SYDVKM. V was trimmed by 3 bases and J by 2 bases, leaving 16 bases between them. The CDR3 runs to 16 residues. The CDR3 sequence: CASSFAASGAQETQYF. The CDR3 nucleotides read TGTGCCAGCAGTTTCGCGGCAAGCGGTGCTCAAGAGACCCAGTACTTC.

The chain uses TRBV29-1 and TRBJ1-1, with a possible D match to TRBD1 (5 bases). This CDR3 region has 13 residues. Trimming shortened V by 7 bases and J by 1 base, and 13 bases separated the two germline ends. Germline values: CDR1 SQVTM, CDR2 ANQGSEA. The CDR3 spells CSAQGGGNTEAFF. CDR3 nucleotides: TGCAGCGCCCAAGGTGGGGGGAACACTGAAGCTTTCTTT.

This clonotype was seen many times. The rearrangement joins TRBV5-1 to TRBJ2-1; unclear D gene. Per germline, CDR1 SGHRS and CDR2 YFSETQ. V dropped 3 bases and J dropped 10 bases, with 14 bases sitting between them. CDR3 size: 13 residues. The CDR3 loop reads CASSSTLAREQFF. The CDR3 DNA sequence: TGCGCCAGCAGCTCCACGTTAGCACGGGAGCAGTTCTTC.

At least ten counts were recorded for this clonotype. The rearrangement links TRBV20-1 to TRBJ1-5; D unresolved. Trimming removed 2 bases at V and 2 bases at J, with 10 bases between. Germline V gene data show CDR1 as DFQATT and CDR2 as SNEGSKA (reference sequence). There are 14 residues in the CDR3. CDR3 sequence: CSARMVVGNQPQHF. As DNA, the CDR3 is TGCAGTGCTAGAATGGTAGTAGGCAATCAGCCCCAGCATTTT.

This clonotype was detected ten times or more. The rearrangement links TRBV15 to TRBJ1-1; the D is unclear. V lost 1 base to trimming and J lost 2 bases, with 11 bases between them. This CDR3 has 15 residues. The germline V gene encodes CDR1 LNHNV and CDR2 YYDKDF (reference sequence). This CDR3 reads CATSRGSLGNTEAFF. The CDR3 DNA is TGTGCCACCAGCAGAGGATCACTTGGAAACACTGAAGCTTTCTTT.

This clonotype was counted ten times or more. The CDR3 coding sequence is TGTGCCAGCAGGAGCGGGATGCGGCGCACAGATACGCAGTATTTT. Translated: CASRSGMRRTDTQYF. The chain has TRBV12-3 or TRBV12-4 and TRBJ2-3; 7 bases align to TRBD2. This CDR3 contains 15 residues. V gave up 6 bases and J gave up 1 base; unmatched junction bases: 7.

This clonotype was detected many times. The rearrangement links TRBV7-2 to TRBJ1-1, with a tentative D call TRBD1 (5 bases). This CDR3 is built from 14 residues. Trimming removed 2 bases at V and 5 bases at J, with 12 bases between. Germline V CDR1 and CDR2: SGHTA, FQGNSA. CDR3 sequence: CASSLRSRDTEAFF. CDR3 nucleotides: TGTGCCAGCAGCTTACGTTCCAGGGATACTGAAGCTTTCTTT. The variable domain in full, completed from reference TRBV7-2 and TRBJ1-1, reads GAGVSQSPSNKVTEKGKDVELRCDPISGHTALYWYRQSLGQGLEFLIYFQGNSAPDKSGLPSDRFSAERTGGSVSTLTIQRTQQEDSAVYLCASSLRSRDTEAFFGQGTRLTVV.

The sample holds many counts of this clonotype. The CDR3 is CSARGGSGGTIPYNEQFF. CDR3 DNA: TGCAGTGCTAGAGGTGGAAGCGGGGGGACCATCCCCTACAATGAGCAGTTCTTC. The chain couples TRBV20-1 to TRBJ2-1; 9 bases line up with TRBD2. CDR3 length equals 18 residues. Germline V CDR1 and CDR2: DFQATT, SNEGSKA (reference sequence). Trimming took 1 base from V and 2 from J; bases not matched to a gene: 12.

This clonotype was detected ten times or more. The chain employs TRBV20-1 and TRBJ2-1, with 10 bases lining up with TRBD2. Germline loops: CDR1 DFQATT, CDR2 SNEGSKA (reference sequence). V was clipped by 3 bases and J by 7 bases; unmatched bases: 15. This CDR3 has 17 amino acids. CDR3 DNA sequence: TGCAGTGCTAGTCCGTTGTCTAGCGGGGGCTTTGGGAATGAGCAGTTCTTC. It codes for CSASPLSSGGFGNEQFF.

There are a few counts of this clonotype. This chain joins TRBV11-2 and TRBJ2-1; D is possibly TRBD1 (6 bases). Germline V CDR1 and CDR2: SGHAT, FQNNGV. Trimming left V 7 bases short and J 9 bases short, with 25 bases between. This CDR3 has 16 amino acids. The CDR3 sequence is CASTLRTDYLPGEQFF. As DNA, the CDR3 is TGTGCCAGCACCCTTCGGACAGACTACCTACCTGGTGAGCAGTTCTTC. The full variable domain, rest sourced from reference TRBV11-2 and TRBJ2-1, is EAGVAQSPRYKIIEKRQSVAFWCNPISGHATLYWYQQILGQGPKLLIQFQNNGVVDDSQLPKDRFSAERLKGVDSTLKIQPAKLEDSAVYLCASTLRTDYLPGEQFFGPGTRLTVL.

Note on this clonotype: One junction end disagrees with the germline gene, perhaps due to a read error. This sequence joins TRBV9 and TRBJ2-3, with TRBD2 matching 7 bases. This CDR3 spans 15 amino acids. Germline CDR1 is SGDLS and CDR2 is YYNGEE. The CDR3 coding sequence is TGTGCCAGCAGCGTAGGGCGGGGGTTCACACATACGCAGTATTTT. Amino acids: CASSVGRGFTHTQYF.

This clonotype has a count of ten or more. The chain links TRBV7-2 to TRBJ1-4; D unclear. Looked up from germline, CDR1 is SGHTA and CDR2 is FQGNSA. The V gene lost 2 bases and the J gene lost 7 bases, with 11 bases spanning the gap. The CDR3 spans 14 residues. The CDR3 DNA follows: TGTGCCAGCAGCTTATGGTCCACGGGTGAAAAACTGTTTTTT. This gives the protein CASSLWSTGEKLFF. Together with reference TRBV7-2 and TRBJ1-4, the CDR3 gives the full variable domain: GAGVSQSPSNKVTEKGKDVELRCDPISGHTALYWYRQSLGQGLEFLIYFQGNSAPDKSGLPSDRFSAERTGGSVSTLTIQRTQQEDSAVYLCASSLWSTGEKLFFGSGTQLSVL.

Many counts were recorded for this clonotype. V is TRBV15 and J is TRBJ1-1, with D possibly matching TRBD1 (5 bases). The V end was cut by 0 bases, the J end by 6 bases, with 11 bases between. Germline lookup yields CDR1 LNHNV and CDR2 YYDKDF (reference sequence). The CDR3 extends over 14 amino acids. CDR3 sequence reads: CATSRDEGRAEAFF. CDR3 in DNA: TGTGCCACCAGCAGAGATGAGGGGAGGGCTGAAGCTTTCTTT.